The rows below give T cell receptor beta chains drawn from one sample of a study of blood T cell repertoires in COVID-19. The assay was immunoSEQ multiplex PCR, and TCRdb's table has in-frame clones only and misses some. Here the sample spans some 200,000 clones, roughly 80% being singletons. The source material was PBMCs or T cells enriched from blood (not recorded which). These receptors were taken from a man aged 35 to 55 who had recovered from COVID-19. The CDR3 runs from the conserved cysteine through the conserved F or W. Fields, in order: V gene, clone size, J gene, D gene, CDR3 DNA, CDR3 protein. D genes are given only for firm matches. Part of the rows lack a size; the others show once, few, many or a class for expanded clones.

TRBV5-1	-	TRBJ1-1	-	TGCGCCAGCAGCTTGGACGGGGGGCACGGCACTGAAGCTTTCTTT	CASSLDGGHGTEAFF
TRBV7-9	-	TRBJ2-2	-	TGTGCCAGCAGCTTAATCCTGAACACCGGGGAGCTGTTTTTT	CASSLILNTGELFF
TRBV4-1	-	TRBJ1-2	TRBD1	TGCGCCAGCAGCCACCAAAAAGGACAGGGGAACTATGGCTACACCTTC	CASSHQKGQGNYGYTF
TRBV30	-	TRBJ1-2	-	TGTGCCTGGGCCTTAACCCGACAGTGGGACTATGGCTACACCTTC	CAWALTRQWDYGYTF
TRBV5-4	-	TRBJ1-2	-	TGTGCCAGCAGCTTGGGTCCAGGGGTAGTCAACTATGGCTACACCTTC	CASSLGPGVVNYGYTF
TRBV5-1	-	TRBJ1-1	-	TGCGCCAGCAGCTCGACTGGCACTGAAGCTTTCTTT	CASSSTGTEAFF
TRBV6-4	-	TRBJ1-6	-	TGTGCCAGCAGTGAATTCTCAGATAATTCACCCCTCCACTTT	CASSEFSDNSPLHF
TRBV6-5	-	TRBJ1-4	-	TGTGCCAGCAGTTACATTCCTGCAGGGCAACTGTTTTTT	CASSYIPAGQLFF
TRBV6-1	-	TRBJ2-4	-	TGTGCCAGCAGTGAAGAAGAATCGAGGCCGTTACTAGCCAAAAACATTCAGTACTTC	CASSEEESRPLLAKNIQYF
TRBV21-1	-	TRBJ2-7	-	TGTGCCAGCAGCAAAGAGTCCTCAAGACAAGACGAGCAGTACTTC	CASSKESSRQDEQYF
TRBV6-6	once	TRBJ1-5	-	TGTGCCAGCAGTTTCGAACGGAGGTATCAGCCCCAGCATTTT	CASSFERRYQPQHF
TRBV6-5	-	TRBJ1-1	-	TGTGCCAGCGGAGAATTAACTAGAGGGGCTTTCTTT	CASGELTRGAFF
TRBV7-2	-	TRBJ2-7	-	TGTGCCAGCAGCTTAGTGGGTCGCTCTAGCAGCGGATCCTACGAGCAGTACTTC	CASSLVGRSSSGSYEQYF
TRBV27	-	TRBJ2-3	-	TGTGCCAGCAGTGGTACGGTCCGGGGGAGCACAGATACGCAGTATTTT	CASSGTVRGSTDTQYF
TRBV5-4	-	TRBJ2-1	-	TGTGCCAGCAGCTTACAGCAGGATGAGCAGTTCTTC	CASSLQQDEQFF
TRBV27	-	TRBJ2-7	TRBD1	TGTGCCAGCAGGCGGACAGGGCTCGGCGAGCAGTACTTC	CASRRTGLGEQYF
TRBV9	-	TRBJ1-1	TRBD1	TGTGCCAGCAGCCCTCGGACAGGGTTGAGGGCTGAAGCTTTCTTT	CASSPRTGLRAEAFF
TRBV11-3	-	TRBJ2-3	-	TGTGCCAGCAGCTTAGGGGGACACACTAGCACAGATACGCAGTATTTT	CASSLGGHTSTDTQYF
TRBV7-2	-	TRBJ1-5	-	TGTGCCAGCAGCCCAAGTCGGGGTCCTAATCAGCCCCAGCATTTT	CASSPSRGPNQPQHF
TRBV16	once	TRBJ1-2	TRBD1	TGTGCCAGCAGAGGGACAGGGGGAAGCGGCTACACCTTC	CASRGTGGSGYTF
TRBV4-3	-	TRBJ2-3	TRBD1	TGCGCCAGCAGCCAGAGGGGGCCGAGCACAGATACGCAGTATTTT	CASSQRGPSTDTQYF
TRBV9	-	TRBJ1-6	TRBD1	TGTGCCAGCAGACAGGGGAATAATTCACCCCTCCACTTT	CASRQGNNSPLHF
TRBV2	few	TRBJ2-2	-	TGTGCCAGCACCGAGCAGGGAAGGAACACCGGGGAGCTGTTTTTT	CASTEQGRNTGELFF
TRBV18	-	TRBJ2-5	TRBD1	TGTGCCAGCTCACCTACGGGAATACAGGGGGCGAAGGAGACCCAGTACTTC	CASSPTGIQGAKETQYF
TRBV5-4	-	TRBJ2-7	TRBD1	TGTGCCAGCAGGTCCGACAGGGCCTACGAGCAGTACTTC	CASRSDRAYEQYF
TRBV19	-	TRBJ1-1	-	TGTGCCAGTAGTATACTCGGTAGCACTGAAGCTTTCTTT	CASSILGSTEAFF
TRBV5-1	few	TRBJ1-6	-	TGCGCCAGCAGCTTGTCTGGAGGGTACAGCGGGGGGCCTAATTCACCCCTCCACTTT	CASSLSGGYSGGPNSPLHF
TRBV5-1	-	TRBJ1-4	TRBD1	TGCGCCAGCAGCTTGGCCGGGACAGAATCAGAAAAACTGTTTTTT	CASSLAGTESEKLFF
TRBV10-3	-	TRBJ2-1	TRBD1	TGTGCCATCAGCAAGACAGGGGGCTCCGATGAGCAGTTCTTC	CAISKTGGSDEQFF
TRBV11-2	-	TRBJ2-4	-	TGTGCCAGCAGCCCCGTAAGGGGGAAGGCGGCCAAAAACATTCAGTACTTC	CASSPVRGKAAKNIQYF
TRBV5-1	-	TRBJ1-4	-	TGCGCCAGCAGCTTAGGGGCCACAACTAATGAAAAACTGTTTTTT	CASSLGATTNEKLFF
TRBV7-9	-	TRBJ1-2	-	TGTGCCAGCAGCTTAGGACAGGTCCTCTATGGCTACACCTTC	CASSLGQVLYGYTF
TRBV4-2	-	TRBJ2-1	TRBD2	TGTGCCAGCAGCCAAGAAGCGGGGGGAATTTCAGATGAGCAGTTCTTC	CASSQEAGGISDEQFF
TRBV4-1	-	TRBJ1-1	-	TGCGCCAGCAGCCAAGTGAGGACAGCAAACACTGAAGCTTTCTTT	CASSQVRTANTEAFF
TRBV7-2	-	TRBJ1-5	-	TGTGCCAGCAGCTTAGTTGCCGGTACCCATCAGCCCCAGCATTTT	CASSLVAGTHQPQHF